The next 3 T cell receptor beta chains were all read from a single sample in a study of blood T cell repertoires in COVID-19. Clones were sequenced by immunoSEQ multiplex PCR, and TCRdb holds only the in-frame ones, with some missing. The sample records 450,000 to 500,000 clones, approximately 85% being singletons. Material for sequencing was peripheral blood. The receptors were sampled from a human donor in a cohort sampled during active COVID-19.

The J gene is TRBJ2-1, the V gene TRBV7-3, with D possibly matching TRBD2 (6 bases). The V end lost 2 bases, the J end lost 5 bases, and 7 bases lay between the germline ends. This CDR3 is built from 13 residues. Germline CDR1 SGHTA, CDR2 FQGTGA. The CDR3 loop reads CASSLSGDNEQFF. CDR3 coding DNA: TGTGCCAGCAGCTTATCGGGGGACAATGAGCAGTTCTTC.

The CDR3 coding sequence is TGTGCCATCAGGAACCCAGGGGGCAACACTGAAGCTTTCTTT. The encoded protein is CAIRNPGGNTEAFF. The chain couples TRBV10-3 to TRBJ1-1, with 8 positions matching TRBD1. The CDR3 extends over 14 amino acids. V lost 6 bases, J lost 2 bases, and 5 bases stayed unmatched. Germline V CDR1 and CDR2: ENHRY, SYGVKD.

The rearrangement joins TRBV10-3 to TRBJ2-5; D is unresolved. The length of the CDR3 is 14 residues. V gave up 6 bases and J gave up 2 bases, with 13 bases separating them. Looked up from germline, CDR1 is ENHRY and CDR2 is SYGVKD. The CDR3 sequence is CAISPRPRQETQYF. For the CDR3, the DNA is TGTGCCATCAGCCCGCGGCCTAGGCAAGAGACCCAGTACTTC.